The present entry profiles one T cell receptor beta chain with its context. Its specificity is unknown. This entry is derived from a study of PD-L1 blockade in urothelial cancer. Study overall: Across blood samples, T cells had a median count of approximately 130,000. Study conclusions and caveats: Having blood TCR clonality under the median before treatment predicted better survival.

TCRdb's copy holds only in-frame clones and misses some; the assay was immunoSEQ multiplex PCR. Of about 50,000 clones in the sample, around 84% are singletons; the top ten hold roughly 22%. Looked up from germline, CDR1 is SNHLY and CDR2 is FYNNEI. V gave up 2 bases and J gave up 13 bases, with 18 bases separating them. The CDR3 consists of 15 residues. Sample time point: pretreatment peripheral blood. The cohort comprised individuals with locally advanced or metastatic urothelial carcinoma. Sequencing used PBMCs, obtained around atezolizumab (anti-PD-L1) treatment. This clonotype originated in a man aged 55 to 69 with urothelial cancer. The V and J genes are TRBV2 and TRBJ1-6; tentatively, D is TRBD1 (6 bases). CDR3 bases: TGTGCCAGCAGTGAAAGGGAACAGGGAGTGGTGCCCCTCCACTTT. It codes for CASSEREQGVVPLHF.